The 23 T cell receptor beta chains below were found in one sample sequenced in a study of T-cell reconstitution after alpha-beta-depleted transplantation in children. The library targeted TCRbeta and was prepared with unique molecular identifiers. TCRdb ran MiXCR on the PCR reads and lists one entry per CDR3 protein. Of about 410,000 distinct CDR3 sequences in the sample, roughly 21% were seen once. Here the sequenced sample was PBMCs from the stem cell graft donor, taken from the stem cell graft. These receptors were obtained from a human donor who donated a stem cell graft to a child with acute myeloid leukemia.

This chain joins TRBV20-1 and TRBJ2-1; possibly TRBD2 for D (6 bases). Germline V gives CDR1 DFQATT, CDR2 SNEGSKA (reference sequence). V was trimmed by 6 bases and J by 3 bases, leaving 15 bases between them. There are 14 residues in the CDR3. This chain's CDR3 is CSASEGSGYNEQFF. DNA of the CDR3: TGCAGTGCCTCGGAGGGTAGCGGCTACAATGAGCAGTTCTTC.

This chain joins TRBV7-3 and TRBJ2-1, with 12 bases matching TRBD2. The junction had 12 bases not matched to a gene; V was cut back by 5 bases and J by 1 base. Germline CDR1 SGHTA, CDR2 FQGTGA. The CDR3 runs to 19 residues. The CDR3 loop is CASSPTLAGGPNSYNEQFF. CDR3 in DNA: TGTGCCAGCAGCCCCACCCTAGCGGGAGGGCCTAATTCCTACAATGAGCAGTTCTTC.

This clonotype occurred many times. J is TRBJ2-1 and V is TRBV11-2, with unresolved D. V gave up 3 bases and J gave up 5 bases, with 5 bases separating them. The CDR3 runs 12 residues. Looked up from germline, CDR1 is SGHAT and CDR2 is FQNNGV. CDR3 nucleotide sequence: TGTGCCAGCAGCTTTGACCACAATGAGCAGTTCTTC. This gives the protein CASSFDHNEQFF.

This clonotype was seen at least ten times. The chain has TRBV20-1 and TRBJ2-5; the D call may be TRBD1 or TRBD2 (5 bases each). The ends were cut back, 7 bases at V and 5 bases at J, with 20 bases in the middle. This CDR3 is 14 amino acids long. From germline, CDR1 is DFQATT and CDR2 SNEGSKA (reference sequence). DNA of the CDR3: TGCAGTGTATTCCCCGGGACCGCCCGGGAGACCCAGTACTTC. It translates to CSVFPGTARETQYF.

This clonotype has only a few counts. The chain has TRBV13 and TRBJ2-3; perhaps TRBD1 as D (6 bases). This CDR3 has 12 residues. In germline, CDR1 is PRHDT, CDR2 FYEKMQ (reference sequence). Trimming took 4 bases from V and 11 from J, leaving 13 bases between them. CDR3 nucleotides: TGTGCCAGCAGCTCCCAGGGGCCACAGCAGTATTTT. The encoded protein is CASSSQGPQQYF.

This clonotype occurred a few times. The chain recombines TRBV7-3 with TRBJ2-1, with a possible D match to TRBD1 (6 bases). CDR1 and CDR2 (germline): SGHTA, FQGTGA. V lost 3 bases and J lost 0, with 15 bases in between. The CDR3 length is 17 residues. The CDR3 nucleotides read TGTGCCAGCAGCTTGACAGGTCCTGCCTTCTCCTACAATGAGCAGTTCTTC. This translates into CASSLTGPAFSYNEQFF.

This clonotype occurred a few times. The rearrangement links TRBV6-2 or TRBV6-3 to TRBJ2-7, with 9 bases fitting TRBD2. J lost 2 bases, V lost 2 bases, and 1 base had no gene match. This CDR3 spans 14 amino acids. Per germline, CDR1 MNHEY and CDR2 SVGEGT. The CDR3 loop is CASSYAGGPYEQYF. The CDR3 DNA sequence: TGTGCCAGCAGTTACGCGGGAGGGCCCTACGAGCAGTACTTC.

This clonotype was picked up many times. The chain carries TRBV29-1 and TRBJ2-3; no definite D call. The length of the CDR3 is 11 residues. The V gene lost 5 bases and the J gene lost 2 bases, with 5 bases spanning the gap. In germline, CDR1 is SQVTM, CDR2 ANQGSEA. CDR3 DNA: TGCAGCGTTACGATCACAGATACGCAGTATTTT. It translates to CSVTITDTQYF.

The table lists this clonotype with many counts. The rearrangement uses TRBV6-1 and TRBJ2-3; TRBD2 is a possible D gene (6 bases). The CDR3 sequence is 13 residues long. The ends were cut back, 11 bases at V and 2 bases at J, with 14 bases in the middle. The V gene's germline CDR1 is MNHNS and CDR2 SASEGT. The CDR3 nucleotides are TGTGCCCCACGTTGGAGGGACACAGATACGCAGTATTTT. Its protein product is CAPRWRDTDTQYF.

The J gene is TRBJ1-1, the V gene TRBV28, with a tentative D call TRBD1 (6 bases). Germline CDR1 MDHEN, CDR2 SYDVKM. The CDR3 length is 14 residues. The germline V and J ends were trimmed by 6 bases and 6 bases, with 17 bases remaining between them. CDR3 bases: TGTGCCAGCAGACCCGACAGGCGGGGTGCTGAAGCTTTCTTT. Translation: CASRPDRRGAEAFF.

V usage is TRBV12-3 or TRBV12-4 and J usage is TRBJ1-5; D is ambiguous. This CDR3 contains 13 residues. Trimming shortened V by 5 bases and J by 5 bases, and 10 bases separated the two germline ends. CDR3 sequence reads: CASSPLPHQPQHF. The CDR3 DNA sequence: TGTGCCAGCAGTCCCCTGCCCCATCAGCCCCAGCATTTT.

V gene TRBV6-5 combines with J gene TRBJ2-7; possibly TRBD1 for D (6 bases). The CDR3 totals 18 residues. V lost 3 bases, J lost 4 bases, and 25 bases lay in between. The germline gives CDR1 MNHEY, CDR2 SVGAGI. The CDR3 protein is CASSYRPNLQGFAYEQYF. The CDR3, as DNA: TGTGCCAGCAGTTATCGCCCCAACTTACAGGGTTTTGCGTACGAGCAGTACTTC.

This clonotype was counted ten times or more. The rearrangement uses TRBV29-1 and TRBJ1-2; D is undetermined. Germline V gene lookup returns CDR1 SQVTM and CDR2 ANQGSEA. The V and J ends lost 3 bases and 2 bases respectively, with 4 bases between them. CDR3 length: 11 residues. CDR3 sequence reads: CSVEQNYGYTF. The CDR3 DNA follows: TGCAGCGTTGAGCAGAACTATGGCTACACCTTC.

The rearrangement uses TRBV12-3 or TRBV12-4 and TRBJ1-3; D might be TRBD1 (5 bases). Trimming stripped 6 bases from V and 0 bases from J, with 12 bases between. CDR3 length: 15 amino acids. CDR3 protein: CASSRRGSSGNTIYF. CDR3 sequence (DNA): TGTGCCAGCAGCCGACGGGGGAGCTCTGGAAACACCATATATTTT.

This clonotype showed up many times. This chain connects TRBV29-1 to TRBJ2-1; TRBD2 matches 12 bases. The CDR3 extends over 14 amino acids. Trimming removed 6 bases from V and 7 bases from J; junction bases left unmatched: 7. Per the germline V gene, CDR1 is SQVTM and CDR2 is ANQGSEA. The chain's CDR3 is CSVAGLAGSNEQFF. DNA of the CDR3: TGCAGCGTAGCGGGACTAGCGGGTAGTAATGAGCAGTTCTTC.

The chain links TRBV15 to TRBJ2-1; 10 bases match TRBD2. Germline values: CDR1 LNHNV, CDR2 YYDKDF (reference sequence). This CDR3 has 18 residues. Trimming cost V 0 bases and J 5 bases; bases outside gene matches: 10. CDR3 sequence reads: CATSRDLAGAQKNNEQFF. The CDR3 nucleotides read TGTGCCACCAGCAGAGATCTAGCGGGAGCACAGAAAAACAATGAGCAGTTCTTC.

The chain is built from TRBV25-1 and TRBJ2-1; D gene ambiguous. Germline values: CDR1 MGHDK, CDR2 SYGVNS. The CDR3 totals 12 residues. Trimming removed 4 bases at V and 7 bases at J, with 8 bases between. CDR3 region: CASSGLRNEQFF. CDR3 DNA: TGTGCCAGCAGTGGATTGCGGAATGAGCAGTTCTTC.

The chain uses TRBV28 and TRBJ1-1; 7 bases fit TRBD1. The CDR3 totals 13 residues. Germline V gene sequence: CDR1 MDHEN, CDR2 SYDVKM. After removal of 2 bases from V and 7 bases from J, the junction contained 4 bases not matched to a gene. CDR3 DNA sequence: TGTGCCAGCAGTTTACGGGACAGCCTTGAAGCTTTCTTT. Encoded protein: CASSLRDSLEAFF.

This clonotype has just one count. A read error may be the cause here, since a much bigger clone is one base away. The rearrangement uses TRBV15 and TRBJ2-1, with 11 bases aligning to TRBD1. V lost 5 bases to trimming and J lost 6 bases; unmatched junction nucleotides: 9. The CDR3 has 16 amino acids. CDR1 is LNHNV, CDR2 YYDKDF, per germline (reference sequence). CDR3 loop: CATSGYSGTGGNEQFF. The CDR3 DNA reads as TGTGCCACCAGCGGCTACTCCGGGACAGGGGGCAATGAGCAGTTCTTC.

This clonotype came up many times. The junction and the germline gene differ at one end; a read error may be behind it. V is TRBV12-3 or TRBV12-4 and J is TRBJ2-5, with D unclear. The CDR3 loop spans 11 amino acids. The CDR3 sequence is CASSLKETQYF. Written as DNA, the CDR3 is TGCGCCAGCAGCTTGAAAGAGACCCAGTACTTC.

This clonotype has ten or more counts. The chain carries TRBV27 and TRBJ2-1; 13 bases align to TRBD2. Germline-derived CDR1 and CDR2 are MNHEY and SMNVEV (reference sequence). Trimming at V came to 5 bases and at J to 8 bases, leaving 6 bases not matched to a gene. The CDR3 sequence is 15 residues long. CDR3 coding DNA: TGTGCCAGCAGTCAGACTAGCGGGAGGTCCCATGAGCAGTTCTTC. Protein sequence: CASSQTSGRSHEQFF.

About this clonotype itself: Its ends do not fully match the called genes, so a read error is possible. V is TRBV6-1 and J is TRBJ1-2; D call uncertain. The CDR3 spans 13 residues. Per the germline V gene, CDR1 is MNHNS and CDR2 is SASEGT. In DNA form, the CDR3 reads TGTGCCAGCAGGGAAGGGAGTCAGTATGGCTACACCTTC. Its protein product is CASREGSQYGYTF.

This chain joins TRBV2 and TRBJ2-3; D gene uncertain. The CDR3 contains 13 residues. The germline V gene encodes CDR1 SNHLY and CDR2 FYNNEI. V was shortened by 1 base and J by 10 bases, with 12 bases between the two germline ends. The CDR3 DNA reads TGTGCCAGCAGTGAAGGTGGTAGTAATGCGCAGTATTTT. Encoded protein: CASSEGGSNAQYF.